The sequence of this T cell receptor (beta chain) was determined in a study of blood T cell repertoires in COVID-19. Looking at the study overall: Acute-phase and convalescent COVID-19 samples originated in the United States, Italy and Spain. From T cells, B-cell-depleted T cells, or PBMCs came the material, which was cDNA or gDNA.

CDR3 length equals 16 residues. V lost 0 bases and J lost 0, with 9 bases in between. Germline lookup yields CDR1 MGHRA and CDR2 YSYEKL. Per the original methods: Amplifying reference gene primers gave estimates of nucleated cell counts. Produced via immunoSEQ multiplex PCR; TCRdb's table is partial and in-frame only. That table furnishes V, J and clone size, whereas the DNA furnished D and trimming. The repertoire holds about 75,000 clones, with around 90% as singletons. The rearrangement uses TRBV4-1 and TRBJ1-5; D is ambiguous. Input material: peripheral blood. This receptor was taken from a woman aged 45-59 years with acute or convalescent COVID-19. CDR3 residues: CASSQESTSSNQPQHF. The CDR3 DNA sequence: TGCGCCAGCAGCCAAGAGAGTACGTCTAGCAATCAGCCCCAGCATTTT.